Here is one T cell receptor beta chain with its context. Deletions cut 1 base from V and 0 bases from J, with 10 bases between. Germline values: CDR1 SQVTM, CDR2 ANQGSEA. This CDR3 comprises 14 residues. Primers: 60 Vbeta forward and 13 Jbeta reverse. The table came from immunoSEQ multiplex PCR; TCRdb's copy has only in-frame clones and leaves some out. The sample has approximately 95,000 clones, 78% seen once. The record originates from a study of cytomegalovirus exposure and HLA in healthy donors. This receptor was taken from a woman in her forties in good health and CMV-seropositive. Sequencing input: PBMCs. The V call is TRBV29-1, the J call TRBJ2-7, with a weak D call TRBD2 (5 bases). CDR3 coding DNA: TGCAGCGTTGAAGGTGGTACTAGCTCCTACGAGCAGTACTTC. Protein: CSVEGGTSSYEQYF.